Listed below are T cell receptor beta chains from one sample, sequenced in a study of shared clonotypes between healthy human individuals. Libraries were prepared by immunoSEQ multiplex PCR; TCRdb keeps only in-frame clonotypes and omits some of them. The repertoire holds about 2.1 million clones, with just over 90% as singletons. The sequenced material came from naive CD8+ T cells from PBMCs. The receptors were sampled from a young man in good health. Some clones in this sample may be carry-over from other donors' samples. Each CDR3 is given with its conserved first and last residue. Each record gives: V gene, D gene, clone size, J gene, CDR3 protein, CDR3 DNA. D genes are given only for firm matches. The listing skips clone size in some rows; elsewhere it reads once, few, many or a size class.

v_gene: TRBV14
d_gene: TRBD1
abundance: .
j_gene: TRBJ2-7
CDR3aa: CASSPRTGALEQYF
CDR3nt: TGTGCCAGCAGCCCCCGGACAGGGGCATTAGAGCAGTACTTC

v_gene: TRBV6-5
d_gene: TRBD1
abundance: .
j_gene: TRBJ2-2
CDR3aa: CASTRAQGVPGELFF
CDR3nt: TGTGCCAGCACCCGAGCACAGGGGGTACCCGGGGAGCTGTTTTTT

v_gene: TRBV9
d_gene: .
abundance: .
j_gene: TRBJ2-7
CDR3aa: CASSVDGVGRSYEQYF
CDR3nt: TGTGCCAGCAGCGTAGATGGGGTGGGCAGGAGCTACGAGCAGTACTTC

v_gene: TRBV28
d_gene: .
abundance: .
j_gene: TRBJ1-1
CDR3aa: CASSLPKEGGAEAFF
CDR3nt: TGTGCCAGCAGTTTACCGAAAGAGGGGGGAGCTGAAGCTTTCTTT

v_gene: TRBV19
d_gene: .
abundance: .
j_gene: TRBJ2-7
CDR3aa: CASSGGLRGGFLREQYF
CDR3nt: TGTGCCAGTAGTGGCGGACTGCGCGGCGGATTTCTACGGGAGCAGTACTTC

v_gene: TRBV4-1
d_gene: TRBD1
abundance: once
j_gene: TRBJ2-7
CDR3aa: CASSAGQGLAAYEQYF
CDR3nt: TGCGCCAGCAGCGCAGGACAGGGTCTTGCTGCCTACGAGCAGTACTTC

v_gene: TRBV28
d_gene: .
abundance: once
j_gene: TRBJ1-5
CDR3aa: CASSLLGKNQPQHF
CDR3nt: TGTGCCAGCAGTTTATTGGGGAAAAATCAGCCCCAGCATTTT

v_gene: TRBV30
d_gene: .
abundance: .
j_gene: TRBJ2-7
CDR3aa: CAWRANYEQYF
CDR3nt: TGTGCCTGGAGGGCCAATTACGAGCAGTACTTC

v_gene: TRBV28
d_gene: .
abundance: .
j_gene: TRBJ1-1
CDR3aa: CASSLQGSAEAFF
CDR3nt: TGTGCCAGCAGTTTGCAGGGGAGCGCTGAAGCTTTCTTT

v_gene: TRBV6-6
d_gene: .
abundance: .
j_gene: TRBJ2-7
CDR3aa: CASSYRDPSSYEQYF
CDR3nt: TGTGCCAGCAGTTACCGAGATCCGAGCTCCTACGAGCAGTACTTC

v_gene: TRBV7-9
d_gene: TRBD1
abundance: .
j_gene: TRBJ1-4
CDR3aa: CASSRTGLEREKLFF
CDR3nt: TGTGCCAGCAGCCGGACAGGGCTGGAACGAGAAAAACTGTTTTTT

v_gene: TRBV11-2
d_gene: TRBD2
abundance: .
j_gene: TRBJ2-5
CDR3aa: CASSSGTTLRETQYF
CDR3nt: TGTGCCAGCAGCTCCGGGACTACTTTGAGGGAGACCCAGTACTTC

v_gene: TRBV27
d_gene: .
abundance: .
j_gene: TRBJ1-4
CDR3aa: CASSGAGPWEKLFF
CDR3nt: TGTGCCAGCTCAGGTGCAGGGCCTTGGGAAAAACTGTTTTTT

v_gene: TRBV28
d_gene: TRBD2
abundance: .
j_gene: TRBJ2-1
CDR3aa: CASSFPTSAHEQFF
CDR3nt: TGTGCCAGCAGTTTCCCCACTAGCGCACATGAGCAGTTCTTC

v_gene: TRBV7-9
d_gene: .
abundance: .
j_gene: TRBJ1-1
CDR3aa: CATDSEQGNTEAFF
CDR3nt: TGTGCCACTGATAGTGAACAGGGTAACACTGAAGCTTTCTTT

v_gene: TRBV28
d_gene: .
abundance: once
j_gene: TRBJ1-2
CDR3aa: CASSLSLRLTF
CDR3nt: TGTGCCAGCAGTTTATCCCTCCGACTCACCTTC

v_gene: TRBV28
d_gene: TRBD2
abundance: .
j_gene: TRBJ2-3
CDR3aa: CASSFFIPRTSGRYGDTQYF
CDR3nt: TGTGCCAGCAGTTTCTTCATCCCAAGGACTAGCGGGAGGTACGGAGATACGCAGTATTTT

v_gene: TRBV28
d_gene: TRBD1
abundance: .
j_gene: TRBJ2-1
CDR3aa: CASSLGQGRLNEQFF
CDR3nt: TGTGCCAGCAGCCTGGGACAGGGACGGCTCAATGAGCAGTTCTTC

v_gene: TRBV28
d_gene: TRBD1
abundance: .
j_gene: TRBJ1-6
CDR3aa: CASRDRGNSPLHF
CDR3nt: TGTGCCAGCCGGGACAGGGGAAATTCACCCCTCCACTTT

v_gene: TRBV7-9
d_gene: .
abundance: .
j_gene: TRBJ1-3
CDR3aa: CASSLGTQDSRSGNTIYF
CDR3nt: TGTGCCAGCAGCTTAGGGACACAGGATTCCCGCTCTGGAAACACCATATATTTT

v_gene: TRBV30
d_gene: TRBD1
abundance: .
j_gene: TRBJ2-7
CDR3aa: CAWTPGQGFYEQYF
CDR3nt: TGTGCCTGGACCCCGGGACAGGGGTTCTACGAGCAGTACTTC